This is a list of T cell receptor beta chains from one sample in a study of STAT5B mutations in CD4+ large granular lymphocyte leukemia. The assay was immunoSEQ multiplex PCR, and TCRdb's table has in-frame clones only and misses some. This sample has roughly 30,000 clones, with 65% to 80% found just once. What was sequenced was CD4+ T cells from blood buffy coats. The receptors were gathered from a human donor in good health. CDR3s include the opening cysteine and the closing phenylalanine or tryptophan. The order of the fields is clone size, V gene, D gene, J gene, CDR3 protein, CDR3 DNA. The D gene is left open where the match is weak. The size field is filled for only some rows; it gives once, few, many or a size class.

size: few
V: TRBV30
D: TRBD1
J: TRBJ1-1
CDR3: CAWTRGLGTEAFF
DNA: TGTGCCTGGACGAGGGGGCTGGGGACTGAAGCTTTCTTT

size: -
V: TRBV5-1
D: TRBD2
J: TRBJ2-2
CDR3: CASSTTRGGNMNTGELFF
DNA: TGCGCCAGCAGCACGACCCGCGGGGGGAATATGAACACCGGGGAGCTGTTTTTT

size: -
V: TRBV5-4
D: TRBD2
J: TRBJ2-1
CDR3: CASSPTSAGYNEQFF
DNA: TGTGCCAGCAGCCCGACTAGCGCCGGATACAATGAGCAGTTCTTC

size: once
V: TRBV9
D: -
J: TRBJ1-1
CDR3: CASSPQAAALGAFF
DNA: TGTGCCAGCAGCCCGCAAGCGGCCGCCCTGGGGGCTTTCTTT

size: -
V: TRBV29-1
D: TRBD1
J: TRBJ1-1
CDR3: CSVRQGAAEAFF
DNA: TGCAGCGTGAGACAGGGGGCGGCTGAAGCTTTCTTT

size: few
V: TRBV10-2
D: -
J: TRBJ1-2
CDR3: CASSESMSGPYGYTF
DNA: TGCGCCAGCAGTGAGTCGATGTCAGGGCCTTATGGCTACACCTTC

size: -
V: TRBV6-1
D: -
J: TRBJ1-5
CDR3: CASGVEGNQPQHF
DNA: TGTGCCAGCGGGGTGGAGGGCAATCAGCCCCAGCATTTT

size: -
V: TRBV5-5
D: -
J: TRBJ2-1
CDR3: CASSFATGSGGDEQFF
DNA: TGTGCCAGCAGCTTTGCAACGGGATCGGGGGGCGATGAGCAGTTCTTC

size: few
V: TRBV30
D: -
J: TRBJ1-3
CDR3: CAWSVSTTSSGNTIYF
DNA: TGTGCCTGGAGTGTGAGTACCACCTCCTCTGGAAACACCATATATTTT

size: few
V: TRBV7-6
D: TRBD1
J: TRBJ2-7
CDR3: CASSLARGRGNEQYF
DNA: TGTGCCAGCAGCTTAGCCCGCGGCAGGGGGAACGAGCAGTACTTC

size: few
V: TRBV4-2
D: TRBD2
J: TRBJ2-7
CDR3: CASSRQAGGPGGYEQYF
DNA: TGTGCCAGCAGCCGACAGGCGGGAGGGCCTGGAGGATACGAGCAGTACTTC

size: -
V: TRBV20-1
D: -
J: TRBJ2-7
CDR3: CSARAKHEQYF
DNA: TGCAGTGCTAGAGCAAAACACGAGCAGTACTTC

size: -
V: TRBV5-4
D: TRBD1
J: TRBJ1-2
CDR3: CASSLPGTGFNYGYTF
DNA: TGTGCCAGCAGCCTGCCCGGGACAGGATTTAACTATGGCTACACCTTC

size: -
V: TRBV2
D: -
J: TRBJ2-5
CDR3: CASRVPGETQYF
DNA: TGTGCCAGCAGGGTCCCAGGGGAGACCCAGTACTTC

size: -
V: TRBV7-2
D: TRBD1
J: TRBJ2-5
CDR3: CASKGGTGVGETQYF
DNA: TGTGCCAGCAAGGGGGGGACAGGGGTTGGGGAGACCCAGTACTTC

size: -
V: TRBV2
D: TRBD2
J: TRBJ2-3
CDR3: CASSSTSGGDPTDTQYF
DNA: TGTGCCAGCAGTTCGACTAGCGGGGGGGACCCCACAGATACGCAGTATTTT

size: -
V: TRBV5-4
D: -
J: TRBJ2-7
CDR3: CASSPGRTYEQYF
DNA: TGTGCCAGCAGCCCGGGCCGCACCTACGAGCAGTACTTC

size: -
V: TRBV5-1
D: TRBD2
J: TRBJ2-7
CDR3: CASSAKSGKRYF
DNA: TGCGCCAGCAGCGCCAAAAGCGGGAAAAGGTACTTC

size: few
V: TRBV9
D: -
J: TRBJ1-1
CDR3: CASSAGTPKEAFF
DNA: TGTGCCAGCAGCGCCGGGACACCAAAAGAAGCTTTCTTT

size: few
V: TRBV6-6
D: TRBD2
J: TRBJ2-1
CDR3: CASSSREGQLGDEQFF
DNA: TGTGCCAGCTCCTCTCGGGAGGGCCAATTGGGAGATGAGCAGTTCTTC

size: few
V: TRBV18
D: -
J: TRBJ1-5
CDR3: CASSPGGLSNQPQHF
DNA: TGTGCCAGCTCACCAGGTGGGCTTAGCAATCAGCCCCAGCATTTT

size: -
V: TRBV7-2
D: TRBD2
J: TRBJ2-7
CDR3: CASSKTIAGMAYEQYF
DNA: TGTGCCAGCAGTAAAACAATAGCGGGAATGGCGTACGAGCAGTACTTC

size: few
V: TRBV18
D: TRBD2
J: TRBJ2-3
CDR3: CASSGGVFVDTQYF
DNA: TGTGCCAGCTCAGGGGGGGTTTTTGTAGATACGCAGTATTTT

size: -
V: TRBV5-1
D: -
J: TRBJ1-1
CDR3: CASSFAANTEAFF
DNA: TGCGCCAGCAGCTTTGCAGCCAACACTGAAGCTTTCTTT

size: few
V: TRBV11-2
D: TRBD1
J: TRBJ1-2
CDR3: CASSADRTYGYTF
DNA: TGTGCCAGCAGCGCGGACAGGACCTATGGCTACACCTTC

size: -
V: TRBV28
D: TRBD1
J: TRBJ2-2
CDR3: CAVRPGGDTGELFF
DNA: TGTGCCGTCCGGCCAGGGGGCGACACCGGGGAGCTGTTTTTT

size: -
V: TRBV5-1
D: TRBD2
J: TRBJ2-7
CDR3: CASSSSGSSYEQYF
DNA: TGCGCCAGCAGCTCTAGCGGGAGCTCCTACGAGCAGTACTTC

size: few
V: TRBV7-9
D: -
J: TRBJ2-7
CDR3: CASSSGVYEQYF
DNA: TGTGCCAGCAGCTCAGGGGTTTACGAGCAGTACTTC

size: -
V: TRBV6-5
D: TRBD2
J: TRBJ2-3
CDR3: CASSSSGKSDTQYF
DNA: TGTGCCAGCAGTTCCAGCGGGAAGTCAGATACGCAGTATTTT

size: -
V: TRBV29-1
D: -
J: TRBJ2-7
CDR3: CSVEGASREEQYF
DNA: TGCAGCGTTGAAGGGGCCAGCCGAGAAGAGCAGTACTTC

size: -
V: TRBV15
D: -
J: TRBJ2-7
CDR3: CATGQGFYEQYF
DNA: TGTGCCACTGGCCAGGGGTTCTACGAGCAGTACTTC